This TCR beta chain was captured in a study of beta chain features in type 1 diabetes. Study-level results: Patients showed naive, central memory and Treg TCRB repertoires that appeared more similar than those of healthy donors. A moderate, significant TCRB CDR3 shortening appeared in type 1 diabetes across four CD4+ subsets.

The V gene lost 6 bases and the J gene lost 3 bases, with 11 bases spanning the gap. The germline V gene has CDR1 SGHAT and CDR2 FQNNGV. This CDR3 spans 13 amino acids. As every portion of the isolated RNA was reverse transcribed, the sequencing read expressed TCRB transcripts. Clones were read by immunoSEQ multiplex PCR, and TCRdb kept only the in-frame ones, dropping some. The sample comprises hundreds of thousands of clones, approximately 16% of which are singletons, and less than 0.02% rests with the top ten. Worth noting for this clone: Its antigen is not known.

V usage is TRBV11-2 and J usage is TRBJ2-5; TRBD1 is a possible D gene (5 bases). This receptor was identified in a man younger than 35 with type 1 diabetes. Sequenced input: naive CD4+ T cells from blood. The CDR3 nucleotides are TGTGCCAGCAGTCTCGGCAGGGAAGAGACCCAGTACTTC. It yields the protein CASSLGREETQYF. Drawing the rest from reference TRBV11-2 and TRBJ2-5, the complete variable domain is EAGVAQSPRYKIIEKRQSVAFWCNPISGHATLYWYQQILGQGPKLLIQFQNNGVVDDSQLPKDRFSAERLKGVDSTLKIQPAKLEDSAVYLCASSLGREETQYFGPGTRLLVL.